This T cell receptor (beta chain) is from a study of CD8+ T cells in alopecia areata. Study-level information: Among treated patients, oral tofacitinib was administered at 5 to 10 mg twice daily.

CDR1 is LNHDA, CDR2 SQIVND, per germline (reference sequence). The CDR3 is made up of 14 amino acids. Trimming cost V 4 bases and J 0 bases, with 7 bases left between them. Sequencing templates came from extracted RNA that was reverse transcribed into cDNA. TCRdb keeps only in-frame clones here, not all; method: immunoSEQ multiplex PCR. This sample carries under 70,000 clones, around 96% of them seen once, and the ten largest clones take roughly 24%. This clone has a single count. Antigen specificity is unknown. The study, taken as a whole, reports: Researchers reported that TCR sharing among patients proved less clear than in mice, possibly HLA-linked. Normal scalp had lower clonality than lesional scalp, with alopecia totalis/universalis lesions showing this most strongly. The study also sequences resident alphabeta T cells of normal skin in scalp samples.

The genes are TRBV19 and TRBJ1-5; D remains ambiguous. The sequencing here drew on CD8+ T cells sorted from blood, taken at week 0. This clonotype was sampled from a human donor with alopecia areata. CDR3 sequence reads: CASSSGPSNQPQHF. The CDR3 DNA sequence: TGTGCCAGTAGTAGCGGTCCTAGCAATCAGCCCCAGCATTTT.